Presented here are 32 T cell receptor beta chains from one specimen sequenced in a study of beta chain features in type 1 diabetes. Their specific antigens are unknown. Expressed TCRB transcripts were sequenced because the entire RNA isolate underwent reverse transcription. This table comes from immunoSEQ multiplex PCR, and its TCRdb copy is limited to in-frame clones, with some not included. The sample records 120,000 to 150,000 clones, 10% to 15% being singletons. Study conclusions and caveats: In every one of the four CD4+ subsets, TCRB CDR3s were moderately but significantly shorter in Type 1 diabetes patients.

Material for sequencing was central memory CD4+ T cells from blood. The receptors were gathered from a man between 18 and 29 years old with type 1 diabetes.

This chain connects TRBV7-9 to TRBJ2-1, with 14 bases lining up with TRBD2. CDR3 length: 16 amino acids. Looked up from germline, CDR1 is SEHNR and CDR2 is FQNEAQ (reference sequence). Trimming at V came to 4 bases and at J to 8 bases, leaving 7 bases not matched to a gene. The CDR3 DNA reads TGTGCCAGCAGCTCTGGCGGGACTAGCGGGGGCCATGAGCAGTTCTTC. Its protein is CASSSGGTSGGHEQFF. The full variable domain, in which reference TRBV7-9 and TRBJ2-1 provide the parts outside the CDR3, is DTGVSQNPRHKITKRGQNVTFRCDPISEHNRLYWYRQTLGQGPEFLTYFQNEAQLEKSRLLSDRFSAERPKGSFSTLEIQRTEQGDSAMYLCASSSGGTSGGHEQFFGPGTRLTVL.

This chain joins TRBV27 and TRBJ2-7; perhaps TRBD1 as D (5 bases). CDR1 and CDR2 from the germline V gene are MNHEY and SMNVEV (reference sequence). The germline V and J ends were trimmed by 2 bases and 6 bases, with 14 bases remaining between them. The CDR3 loop spans 14 amino acids. CDR3: CASSLHRILSEQYF. The CDR3, as DNA: TGTGCCAGCAGTTTACACAGGATTCTTAGCGAGCAGTACTTC.

Turning to this clone: The identical CDR3 is also encoded by other nucleotide sequences in the sample. The rearrangement links TRBV2 to TRBJ2-1; 8 bases match TRBD2. Germline V gene sequence: CDR1 SNHLY, CDR2 FYNNEI. CDR3 length equals 13 residues. The ends lost 5 bases at V and 4 bases at J; junction bases unmatched: 1. Here the CDR3 DNA reads TGTGCCAGCAGTTCGGGGGGGTACAATGAGCAGTTCTTC. Translated: CASSSGGYNEQFF.

This rearrangement joins TRBV15 to TRBJ2-5, with D possibly matching TRBD1 (6 bases). Germline CDR1 LNHNV, CDR2 YYDKDF (reference sequence). V shed 0 bases and J shed 4 bases, with 18 bases lying between them. The CDR3 consists of 17 residues. The CDR3 sequence: CATSRDLAGTFLETQYF. CDR3 nucleotides: TGTGCCACCAGCAGAGATTTAGCCGGGACATTCCTAGAGACCCAGTACTTC.

Only a few counts were recorded for this clone. The rearrangement uses TRBV6-5 and TRBJ1-5; D is uncertain. Germline V CDR1 and CDR2: MNHEY, SVGAGI. There are 14 residues in the CDR3. V lost 2 bases and J 1 base, leaving 6 bases between the germline ends. The DNA for the CDR3 is TGTGCCAGCAGTTACGGAGGGAGCAATCAGCCCCAGCATTTT. It codes for CASSYGGSNQPQHF.

V gene TRBV4-1 combines with J gene TRBJ2-7, with TRBD1 identical over 10 bases. The length of the CDR3 is 15 residues. Germline CDR1 reads MGHRA; CDR2 reads YSYEKL. The V segment lost 3 bases and the J segment 6 bases; nucleotides outside the gene matches: 8. This CDR3 reads CASSHGQGDRREQYF. In nucleotides, the CDR3 is TGCGCCAGCAGCCACGGACAGGGGGATCGACGCGAGCAGTACTTC.

This clone has only a few counts. The CDR3 DNA reads TGCAGCGTTGACCTCGACAGCTCCCGGCCTGAAGCTTTCTTT. As protein: CSVDLDSSRPEAFF. The J gene is TRBJ1-1, the V gene TRBV29-1; D is possibly TRBD1 (5 bases). The CDR3 totals 14 residues. The germline CDR1 and CDR2 sequences are SQVTM and ANQGSEA. The V and J ends lost 3 bases and 6 bases respectively, with 17 bases between them.

The genes are TRBV29-1 and TRBJ1-1; tentative D call: TRBD1 (5 bases). V was clipped by 1 base and J by 1 base, with 13 bases between them. Germline assignment: CDR1 SQVTM and CDR2 ANQGSEA. This CDR3 region has 15 residues. CDR3 coding DNA: TGCAGCGTTGAAGGGATGGTTGGGGCGAACACTGAAGCTTTCTTT. It is translated as CSVEGMVGANTEAFF.

The chain couples TRBV5-1 to TRBJ2-1, with TRBD1 as a possible D gene (5 bases). V lost 2 bases and J lost 5, with 11 bases in between. CDR1 is SGHRS and CDR2 is YFSETQ in the germline V gene. The CDR3 sequence is 14 residues long. Written as DNA, the CDR3 is TGCGCCAGCAGCTTCGGACAAGTAGACAATGAGCAGTTCTTC. Its protein is CASSFGQVDNEQFF.

This clone was seen ten or more times. The chain carries TRBV19 and TRBJ2-2; D possibly corresponds to TRBD2 (5 bases). There are 16 residues in the CDR3. Per the germline V gene, CDR1 is LNHDA and CDR2 is SQIVND (reference sequence). V dropped 7 bases and J dropped 1 base, with 16 bases sitting between them. CDR3 loop: CASNPAGLRNTGELFF. DNA for the CDR3: TGTGCCAGTAATCCTGCGGGCCTCAGGAACACCGGGGAGCTGTTTTTT.

In its sample, this clone was seen a few times. The chain couples TRBV19 to TRBJ2-5; no definite D call. This CDR3 spans 11 amino acids. V lost 3 bases and J lost 7, with 6 bases in between. Germline V gene data show CDR1 as LNHDA and CDR2 as SQIVND (reference sequence). The CDR3 nucleotides are TGTGCCAGTAGTATCCCGGGGACCCAGTACTTC. Residues: CASSIPGTQYF. The entire variable domain, with the rest obtained from reference TRBV19 and TRBJ2-5, is as follows: DGGITQSPKYLFRKEGQNVTLSCEQNLNHDAMYWYRQDPGQGLRLIYYSQIVNDFQKGDIAEGYSVSREKKESFPLTVTSAQKNPTAFYLCASSIPGTQYFGPGTRLLVL.

This clone was detected only a few times. J is TRBJ1-6 and V is TRBV30, with TRBD1 matching over 9 bases. The CDR3 totals 18 residues. Germline values: CDR1 GTSNPN, CDR2 SVGIG (reference sequence). V lost 3 bases, J lost 6 bases, and 15 bases stayed unmatched. This CDR3 is CAWSRDRDNTGANSPLHF. CDR3 coding DNA: TGTGCCTGGAGCCGGGACAGGGATAACACCGGGGCTAATTCACCCCTCCACTTT. Filled out from reference TRBV30 and TRBJ1-6, the complete variable domain reads SQTIHQWPATLVQPVGSPLSLECTVEGTSNPNLYWYRQAAGRGLQLLFYSVGIGQISSEVPQNLSASRPQDRQFILSSKKLLLSDSGFYLCAWSRDRDNTGANSPLHFGNGTRLTVT.

V gene TRBV2 combines with J gene TRBJ2-2; D unresolved. The CDR3 loop spans 15 amino acids. The V gene lost 4 bases and the J gene lost 5 bases, with 14 bases spanning the gap. Per the germline V gene, CDR1 is SNHLY and CDR2 is FYNNEI. Written as DNA, the CDR3 is TGTGCCAGCAGTGGGACCCTCTCAAAGACCGGGGAGCTGTTTTTT. Its translation: CASSGTLSKTGELFF.

This clone was found a few times. This sequence joins TRBV30 and TRBJ1-5; 8 bases match TRBD1. The CDR3 sequence is 16 residues long. J lost 0 bases, V lost 1 base, and 5 bases had no gene match. Looked up from germline, CDR1 is GTSNPN and CDR2 is SVGIG (reference sequence). CDR3 region: CAWSEAGGFSNQPQHF. The DNA for the CDR3 is TGTGCCTGGAGTGAGGCAGGGGGCTTTAGCAATCAGCCCCAGCATTTT.

This clone was observed a handful of times. The chain recombines TRBV30 with TRBJ2-3, with D tentatively TRBD1 (6 bases). In germline, CDR1 is GTSNPN, CDR2 SVGIG (reference sequence). V was trimmed by 3 bases and J by 4 bases, leaving 17 bases between them. The CDR3 loop spans 15 amino acids. This CDR3 is CAWRGGQGSPDTQYF. The CDR3 DNA reads TGTGCCTGGAGGGGTGGGCAGGGGTCCCCAGATACGCAGTATTTT.

This clone was counted only a few times. The chain joins TRBV4-1 to TRBJ1-5; TRBD1 agrees at 9 bases. The CDR3 totals 16 residues. After removal of 2 bases from V and 0 bases from J, the junction contained 2 bases not matched to a gene. CDR1 is MGHRA and CDR2 is YSYEKL in the germline V gene. CDR3 sequence (DNA): TGCGCCAGCAGCCAACCGGACAGGGGTAGCAATCAGCCCCAGCATTTT. Amino acids: CASSQPDRGSNQPQHF.

The rearrangement uses TRBV4-1 and TRBJ2-3; 7 bases match TRBD1. V gave up 1 base and J gave up 1 base; unmatched junction bases: 8. This CDR3 is 17 amino acids long. Germline CDR1 and CDR2: MGHRA and YSYEKL. The DNA for the CDR3 is TGCGCCAGCAGCCAAGGATCGCTTCAGGGGGGCACAGATACGCAGTATTTT. The encoded protein is CASSQGSLQGGTDTQYF.

This clone was seen a few times. Other DNA sequences in this sample translate to the same CDR3. The rearrangement links TRBV30 to TRBJ1-1, with D possibly being TRBD1 (5 bases). Trimming stripped 5 bases from V and 0 bases from J, with 7 bases between. Germline values: CDR1 GTSNPN, CDR2 SVGIG (reference sequence). The CDR3 runs to 12 residues. This chain's CDR3 is CAWGQMNTEAFF. As DNA, the CDR3 is TGTGCCTGGGGACAAATGAACACTGAAGCTTTCTTT.

This clone appeared a few times. The chain has TRBV5-1 and TRBJ2-2, with 7 bases lining up with TRBD1. Trimming took 4 bases from V and 4 from J; bases not matched to a gene: 10. The germline CDR1 and CDR2 sequences are SGHRS and YFSETQ. The CDR3 consists of 16 residues. The CDR3 here is CASSPTGAVGTGELFF. CDR3 coding DNA: TGCGCCAGCAGCCCAACAGGGGCAGTGGGCACCGGGGAGCTGTTTTTT.

V gene TRBV9 combines with J gene TRBJ2-3; no firm D call. Germline V lookup: CDR1 SGDLS, CDR2 YYNGEE. V lost 1 base to trimming and J lost 3 bases, with 3 bases between them. The CDR3 is 12 residues long. CDR3 nucleotide sequence: TGTGCCAGCAGCGTAACTACAGATACGCAGTATTTT. Its translation is CASSVTTDTQYF.

This clone was detected a few times. This chain uses TRBV2 with TRBJ2-3; 7 bases line up with TRBD2. V lost 8 bases to trimming and J lost 2 bases; unmatched junction nucleotides: 10. Germline CDR1 reads SNHLY; CDR2 reads FYNNEI. The CDR3 has 15 amino acids. DNA for the CDR3: TGTGCCAGCGGCACACCAGCGGGGACCACAGATACGCAGTATTTT. Protein product: CASGTPAGTTDTQYF. Based on the CDR3 plus reference TRBV2 and TRBJ2-3, the full variable domain is EPEVTQTPSHQVTQMGQEVILRCVPISNHLYFYWYRQILGQKVEFLVSFYNNEISEKSEIFDDQFSVERPDGSNFTLKIRSTKLEDSAMYFCASGTPAGTTDTQYFGPGTRLTVL.

The chain links TRBV13 to TRBJ2-3, with TRBD2 matching over 13 bases. The junction had 6 bases not matched to a gene; V was cut back by 2 bases and J by 1 base. The CDR3 contains 18 residues. CDR1 is PRHDT, CDR2 FYEKMQ, per germline (reference sequence). The CDR3 coding sequence is TGTGCCAGCAGCTTAAGGGGACTAGCGGGGTGGGGCACAGATACGCAGTATTTT. Protein: CASSLRGLAGWGTDTQYF.

This clone was seen more than once but under ten times. The chain recombines TRBV6-5 with TRBJ2-3; D is perhaps TRBD2 (5 bases). This CDR3 region has 13 residues. Germline values: CDR1 MNHEY, CDR2 SVGAGI. Trimming took 8 bases from V and 1 from J, leaving 10 bases between them. The CDR3 nucleotides are TGTGCCAGCTTTGAGGAGGGCACAGATACGCAGTATTTT. Translated: CASFEEGTDTQYF.

This chain uses TRBV27 with TRBJ1-1; D gene unclear. The length of the CDR3 is 14 residues. Trimming shortened V by 2 bases and J by 2 bases, and 9 bases separated the two germline ends. Germline V gene lookup returns CDR1 MNHEY and CDR2 SMNVEV (reference sequence). Here the CDR3 reads CASSLGRLNTEAFF. Written as DNA, the CDR3 is TGTGCCAGCAGTTTAGGGAGGCTTAACACTGAAGCTTTCTTT.

This chain uses TRBV6-5 with TRBJ2-3; TRBD1 matches 8 bases. The J segment lost 5 bases and the V segment lost 4 bases, leaving 11 bases of the junction unmatched. Germline values: CDR1 MNHEY, CDR2 SVGAGI. The CDR3 runs 16 residues. The chain's CDR3 is CASSFHGRGQGDTQYF. Written as DNA, the CDR3 is TGTGCCAGCAGTTTCCATGGCAGGGGGCAAGGAGATACGCAGTATTTT.

The chain links TRBV6-5 to TRBJ2-5, with D tentatively TRBD1 (5 bases). The CDR3 extends over 14 amino acids. The V end lost 6 bases, the J end lost 1 base, and 12 bases lay between the germline ends. Germline-derived CDR1 and CDR2 are MNHEY and SVGAGI. The CDR3, as DNA: TGTGCCAGCAGGACGGACACTATCCAAGAGACCCAGTACTTC. It yields the protein CASRTDTIQETQYF.

This clone showed up many times. The rearrangement uses TRBV27 and TRBJ2-1, with 7 bases that match TRBD1. V was clipped by 5 bases and J by 6 bases; unmatched bases: 7. Germline loops: CDR1 MNHEY, CDR2 SMNVEV (reference sequence). The CDR3 totals 14 residues. CDR3: CASSPLQGRNEQFF. The CDR3 DNA reads as TGTGCCAGCAGTCCTCTACAGGGGCGCAATGAGCAGTTCTTC.

This clone occurred a few times. This chain connects TRBV29-1 to TRBJ2-1; D may correspond to TRBD1 or TRBD2 (5 bases each). Trimming left V 3 bases short and J 6 bases short, with 12 bases between. The CDR3 is made up of 13 amino acids. CDR1 is SQVTM and CDR2 is ANQGSEA in the germline V gene. CDR3 nucleotides: TGCAGCGTTGACGGTTCAGGGAGCAATGAGCAGTTCTTC. Amino acid sequence: CSVDGSGSNEQFF.

The V call is TRBV6-5, the J call TRBJ2-2; no firm D call. The V gene's germline CDR1 is MNHEY and CDR2 SVGAGI. CDR3 length: 15 amino acids. Trimming cost V 7 bases and J 1 base, with 13 bases left between them. As DNA, the CDR3 is TGTGCCAGCAAGATCGAAGTCATGAACACCGGGGAGCTGTTTTTT. It encodes CASKIEVMNTGELFF.

In the case of this clone: Other nucleotide sequences in the sample specify the same CDR3. The chain carries TRBV7-9 and TRBJ2-3; D is uncertain. Germline CDR1 reads SEHNR; CDR2 reads FQNEAQ (reference sequence). V lost 1 base, J lost 3 bases, and 5 bases lay in between. This CDR3 is built from 13 residues. The CDR3 DNA is TGTGCCAGCAGCTTAGTATCGACAGATACGCAGTATTTT. It codes for CASSLVSTDTQYF.

This clone has just a few counts. This chain joins TRBV9 and TRBJ2-5, with 12 bases matching TRBD2. Germline CDR1 is SGDLS and CDR2 is YYNGEE. V dropped 0 bases and J dropped 5; count of bases not matched to a gene: 8. The CDR3 runs 17 residues. The CDR3 spells CASSVAPSGGARETQYF. DNA of the CDR3: TGTGCCAGCAGCGTAGCTCCTAGCGGGGGGGCCAGGGAGACCCAGTACTTC.

This clone has just a few counts. The rearrangement uses TRBV7-2 and TRBJ1-1; TRBD1 matches 7 bases. In germline, CDR1 is SGHTA, CDR2 FQGNSA. The ends lost 5 bases at V and 6 bases at J; junction bases unmatched: 12. The CDR3 spans 15 residues. CDR3 nucleotide sequence: TGTGCCAGCAGCCCCCGACAGGGTGAGGGAGCTGAAGCTTTCTTT. Translating it yields CASSPRQGEGAEAFF.